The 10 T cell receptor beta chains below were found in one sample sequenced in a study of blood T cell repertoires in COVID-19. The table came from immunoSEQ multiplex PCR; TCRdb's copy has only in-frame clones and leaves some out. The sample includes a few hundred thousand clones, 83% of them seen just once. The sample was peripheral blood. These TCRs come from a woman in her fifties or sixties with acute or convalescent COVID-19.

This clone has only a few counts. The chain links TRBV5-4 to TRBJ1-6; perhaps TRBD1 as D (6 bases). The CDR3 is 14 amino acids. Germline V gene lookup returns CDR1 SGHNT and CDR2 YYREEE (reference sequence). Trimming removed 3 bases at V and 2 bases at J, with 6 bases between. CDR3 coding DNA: TGTGCCAGCAGCTGGGACACCTATAATTCACCCCTCCACTTT. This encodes CASSWDTYNSPLHF. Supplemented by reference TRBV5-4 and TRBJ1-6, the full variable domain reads ETGVTQSPTHLIKTRGQQVTLRCSSQSGHNTVSWYQQALGQGPQFIFQYYREEENGRGNFPPRFSGLQFPNYSSELNVNALELDDSALYLCASSWDTYNSPLHFGNGTRLTVT.

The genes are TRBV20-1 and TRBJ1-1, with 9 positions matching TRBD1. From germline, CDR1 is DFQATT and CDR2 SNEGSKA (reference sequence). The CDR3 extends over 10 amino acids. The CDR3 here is CRTGGTEAFF. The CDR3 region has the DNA TGCAGGACAGGGGGCACTGAAGCTTTCTTT.

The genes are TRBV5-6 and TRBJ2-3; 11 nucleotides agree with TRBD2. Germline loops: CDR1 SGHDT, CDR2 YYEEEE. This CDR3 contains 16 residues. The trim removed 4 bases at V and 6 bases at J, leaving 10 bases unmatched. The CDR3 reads CASSPQLAGVGDTQYF. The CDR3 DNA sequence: TGTGCCAGCAGCCCACAACTAGCGGGAGTCGGCGATACGCAGTATTTT.

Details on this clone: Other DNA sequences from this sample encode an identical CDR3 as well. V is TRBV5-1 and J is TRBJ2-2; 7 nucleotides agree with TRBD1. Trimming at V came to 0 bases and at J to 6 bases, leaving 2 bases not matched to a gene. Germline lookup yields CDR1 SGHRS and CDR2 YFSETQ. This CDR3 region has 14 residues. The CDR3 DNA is TGCGCCAGCAGCTTGGCTACAGGGGCCGGGGAGCTGTTTTTT. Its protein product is CASSLATGAGELFF.

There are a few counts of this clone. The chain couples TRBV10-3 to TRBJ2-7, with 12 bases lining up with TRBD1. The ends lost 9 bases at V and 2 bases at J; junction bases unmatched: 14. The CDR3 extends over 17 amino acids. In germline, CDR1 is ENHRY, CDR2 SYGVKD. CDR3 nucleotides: TGTGCCATTGGATCGGGACAGGGGGCTGGCGGGACCTACGAGCAGTACTTC. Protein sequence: CAIGSGQGAGGTYEQYF.

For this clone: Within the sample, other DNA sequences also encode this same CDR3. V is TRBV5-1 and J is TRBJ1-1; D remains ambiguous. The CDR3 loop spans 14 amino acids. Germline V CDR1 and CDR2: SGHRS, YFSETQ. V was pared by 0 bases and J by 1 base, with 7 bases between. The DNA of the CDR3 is TGCGCCAGCAGCTTGGAGACGGGGAACACTGAAGCTTTCTTT. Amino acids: CASSLETGNTEAFF.

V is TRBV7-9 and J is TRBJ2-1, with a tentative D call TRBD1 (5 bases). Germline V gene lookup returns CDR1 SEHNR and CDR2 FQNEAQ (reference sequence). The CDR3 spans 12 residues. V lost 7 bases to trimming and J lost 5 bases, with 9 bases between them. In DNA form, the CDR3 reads TGTGCCAGCATCGACAGAAACAATGAGCAGTTCTTC. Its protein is CASIDRNNEQFF.

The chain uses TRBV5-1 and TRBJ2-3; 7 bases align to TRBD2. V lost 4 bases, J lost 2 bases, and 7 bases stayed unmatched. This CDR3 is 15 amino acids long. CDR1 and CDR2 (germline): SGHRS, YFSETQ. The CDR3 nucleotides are TGCGCCAGCAGCCGCATCGGGGGGACCACAGATACGCAGTATTTT. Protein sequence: CASSRIGGTTDTQYF.

The CDR3 DNA is TGTGCCAGCAGTGAATGGGAGAGGGACTACGAGCAGTACTTC. Translated: CASSEWERDYEQYF. The V and J genes are TRBV25-1 and TRBJ2-7; D might be TRBD2 (5 bases). V lost 1 base and J 3 bases, leaving 10 bases between the germline ends. The length of the CDR3 is 14 residues. Germline V gives CDR1 MGHDK, CDR2 SYGVNS.

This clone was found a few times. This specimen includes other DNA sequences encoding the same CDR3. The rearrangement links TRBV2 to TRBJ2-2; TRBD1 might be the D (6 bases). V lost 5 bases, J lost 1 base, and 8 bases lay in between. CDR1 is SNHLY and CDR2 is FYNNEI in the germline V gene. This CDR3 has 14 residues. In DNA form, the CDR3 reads TGTGCCAGCAGTCCGGACAGGAACACCGGGGAGCTGTTTTTT. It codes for CASSPDRNTGELFF.